This T cell receptor beta chain was recovered during a study of CD8 T cells in ankylosing spondylitis. The study, taken as a whole, reports: What seemed typical of ankylosing spondylitis blood was a TCR beta motif built from several highly homologous variants. The disease-linked clones had a CD8+ phenotype and low blood frequencies.

From the 5' RACE reads, TCRdb called clonotypes with MiXCR, one entry per CDR3 protein. This table has 400,000 to 450,000 distinct CDR3 sequences, 17% appearing once. To note about this clonotype: Its target is not known.

The CDR3 is 14 residues long. Trimming at V came to 5 bases and at J to 1 base, leaving 6 bases not matched to a gene. Germline V CDR1 and CDR2: DFQATT, SNEGSKA (reference sequence). This chain joins TRBV20-1 and TRBJ2-3, with 7 bases identical to TRBD2. The TCR comes from a male donor with ankylosing spondylitis. Sequencing input: blood, either unsorted or a sorted T cell fraction (not recorded which). This CDR3 is CSAEQGGGTDTQYF. In nucleotides, the CDR3 is TGCAGTGCTGAGCAGGGAGGGGGCACAGATACGCAGTATTTT.